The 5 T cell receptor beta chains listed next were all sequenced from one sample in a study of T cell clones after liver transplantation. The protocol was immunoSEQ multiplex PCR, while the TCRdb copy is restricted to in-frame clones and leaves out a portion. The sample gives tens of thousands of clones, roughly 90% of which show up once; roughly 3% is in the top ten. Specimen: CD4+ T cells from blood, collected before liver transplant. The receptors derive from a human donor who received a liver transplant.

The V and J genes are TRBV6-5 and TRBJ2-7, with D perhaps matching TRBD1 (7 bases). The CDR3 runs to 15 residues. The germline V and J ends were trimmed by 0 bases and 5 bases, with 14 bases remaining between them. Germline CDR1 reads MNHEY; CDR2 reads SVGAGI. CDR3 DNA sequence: TGTGCCAGCAGTTACTCCGGGCAGGGGGAGGACGAGCAGTACTTC. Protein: CASSYSGQGEDEQYF.

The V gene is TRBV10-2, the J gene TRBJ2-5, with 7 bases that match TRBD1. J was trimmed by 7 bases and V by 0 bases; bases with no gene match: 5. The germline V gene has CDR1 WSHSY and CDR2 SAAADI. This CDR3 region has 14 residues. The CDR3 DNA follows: TGCGCCAGCAGTGAGTCGGGACAGAGCGTGACCCAGTACTTC. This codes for CASSESGQSVTQYF.

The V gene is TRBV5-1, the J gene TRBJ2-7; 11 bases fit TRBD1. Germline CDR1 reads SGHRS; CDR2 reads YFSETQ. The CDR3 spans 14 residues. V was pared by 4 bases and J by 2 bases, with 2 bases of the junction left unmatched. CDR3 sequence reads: CASSRTGGPYEQYF. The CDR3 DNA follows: TGCGCCAGCAGCCGGACAGGGGGCCCCTACGAGCAGTACTTC.

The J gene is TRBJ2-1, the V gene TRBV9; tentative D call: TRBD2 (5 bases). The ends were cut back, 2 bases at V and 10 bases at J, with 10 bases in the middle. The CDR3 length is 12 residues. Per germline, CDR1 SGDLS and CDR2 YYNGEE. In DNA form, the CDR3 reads TGTGCCAGCAGCGTCTCCGGGAACGAGCAGTTCTTC. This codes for CASSVSGNEQFF.

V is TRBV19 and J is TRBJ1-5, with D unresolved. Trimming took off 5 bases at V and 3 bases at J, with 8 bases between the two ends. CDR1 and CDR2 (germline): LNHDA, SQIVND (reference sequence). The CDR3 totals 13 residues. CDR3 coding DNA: TGTGCCAGTAGTGGGGTTCACAATCAGCCCCAGCATTTT. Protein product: CASSGVHNQPQHF.